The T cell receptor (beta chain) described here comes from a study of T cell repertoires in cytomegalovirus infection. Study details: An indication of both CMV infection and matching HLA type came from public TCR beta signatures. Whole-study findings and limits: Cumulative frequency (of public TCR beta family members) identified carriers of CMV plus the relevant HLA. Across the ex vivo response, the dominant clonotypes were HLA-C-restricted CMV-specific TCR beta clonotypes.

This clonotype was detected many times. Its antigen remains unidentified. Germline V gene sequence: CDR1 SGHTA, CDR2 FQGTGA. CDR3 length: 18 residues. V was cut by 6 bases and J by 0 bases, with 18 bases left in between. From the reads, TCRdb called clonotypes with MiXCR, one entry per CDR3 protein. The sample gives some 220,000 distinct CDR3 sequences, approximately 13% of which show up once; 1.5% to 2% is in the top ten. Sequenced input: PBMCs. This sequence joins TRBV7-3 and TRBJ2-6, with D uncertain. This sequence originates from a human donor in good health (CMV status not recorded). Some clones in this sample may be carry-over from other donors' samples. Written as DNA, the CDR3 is TGTGCCAGCAGTCCCGAGGCCGGCAGGTACTCTGGGGCCAACGTCCTGACTTTC. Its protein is CASSPEAGRYSGANVLTF. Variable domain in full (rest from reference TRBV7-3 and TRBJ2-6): GAGVSQTPSNKVTEKGKYVELRCDPISGHTALYWYRQSLGQGPEFLIYFQGTGAADDSGLPNDRFFAVRPEGSVSTLKIQRTERGDSAVYLCASSPEAGRYSGANVLTFGAGSRLTVL.